This TCR beta chain was recorded in a study of blood T cell repertoires in COVID-19. Study-level background: Acute and convalescent COVID-19 samples came from the United States, Italy and Spain.

Germline V gene lookup returns CDR1 MNHEY and CDR2 SMNVEV (reference sequence). The J segment lost 5 bases and the V segment lost 6 bases, leaving 9 bases of the junction unmatched. This CDR3 comprises 14 residues. TCRdb's copy holds only in-frame clones and misses some; the assay was immunoSEQ multiplex PCR. The sample has fewer than 350,000 clones, approximately 90% seen once. This sequence originates from a woman between 40 and 55 years old who had recovered from COVID-19. Sequenced material: PBMCs or T cells enriched from blood (not recorded which). The chain is built from TRBV27 and TRBJ1-1, with 7 bases fitting TRBD1. The CDR3 DNA reads TGTGCCAGCAGCTCGACAGGGATGAGGACTGAAGCTTTCTTT. Translation gives CASSSTGMRTEAFF.